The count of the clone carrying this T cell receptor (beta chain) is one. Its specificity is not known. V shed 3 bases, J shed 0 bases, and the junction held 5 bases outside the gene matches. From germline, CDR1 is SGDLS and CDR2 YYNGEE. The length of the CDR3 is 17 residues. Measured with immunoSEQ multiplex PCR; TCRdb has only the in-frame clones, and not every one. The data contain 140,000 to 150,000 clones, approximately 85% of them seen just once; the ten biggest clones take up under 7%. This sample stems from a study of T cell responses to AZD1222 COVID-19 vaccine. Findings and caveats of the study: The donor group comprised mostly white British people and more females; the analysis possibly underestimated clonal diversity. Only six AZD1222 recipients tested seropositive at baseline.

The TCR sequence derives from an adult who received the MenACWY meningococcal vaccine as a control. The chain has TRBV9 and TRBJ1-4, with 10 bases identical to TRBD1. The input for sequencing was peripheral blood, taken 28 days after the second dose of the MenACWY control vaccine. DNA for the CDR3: TGTGCCAGCAGCGCCCAGACAGGGGGCGCAACTAATGAAAAACTGTTTTTT. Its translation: CASSAQTGGATNEKLFF. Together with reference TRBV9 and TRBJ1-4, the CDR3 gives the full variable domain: DSGVTQTPKHLITATGQRVTLRCSPRSGDLSVYWYQQSLDQGLQFLIQYYNGEERAKGNILERFSAQQFPDLHSELNLSSLELGDSALYFCASSAQTGGATNEKLFFGSGTQLSVL.